A single sample gave rise to the 29 T cell receptor beta chains below, sequenced in a study of control samples from healthy donors and cancer patients. TCRdb's table, derived via immunoSEQ multiplex PCR, lists solely in-frame clones and lacks some. This sample carries 75,000 to 95,000 clones, roughly nine tenths of them seen once, and the ten largest clones take roughly a tenth. Sequencing used PBMCs. These receptor sequences come from a woman in her fifties or sixties with colorectal cancer.

The chain joins TRBV14 to TRBJ1-3; D gene unclear. Germline-derived CDR1 and CDR2 are SGHDN and FVKESK. V was pared by 3 bases and J by 1 base, with 10 bases between. There are 15 residues in the CDR3. CDR3 nucleotide sequence: TGTGCCAGCAGCCAGGGGAAAACATCTGGAAACACCATATATTTT. Encoded protein: CASSQGKTSGNTIYF.

The rearrangement joins TRBV9 to TRBJ1-4; tentative D call: TRBD1 (6 bases). CDR1 is SGDLS, CDR2 YYNGEE, per germline. The CDR3 length is 14 residues. V gave up 3 bases and J gave up 3 bases, with 9 bases separating them. CDR3 in amino acids: CASSEGVSNEKLFF. CDR3 DNA sequence: TGTGCCAGCAGCGAGGGGGTCTCTAATGAAAAACTGTTTTTT.

This clone was detected once. The chain has TRBV19 and TRBJ1-5; D remains unclear. Trimming pared 5 bases from V and 4 bases from J, leaving 9 bases between. In germline, CDR1 is LNHDA, CDR2 SQIVND (reference sequence). The CDR3 is 13 residues long. The CDR3 sequence is CASSVRSNQPQHF. The CDR3 DNA reads as TGTGCCAGTAGTGTGCGGAGTAATCAGCCCCAGCATTTT. Complete variable domain (other parts from reference TRBV19 and TRBJ1-5): DGGITQSPKYLFRKEGQNVTLSCEQNLNHDAMYWYRQDPGQGLRLIYYSQIVNDFQKGDIAEGYSVSREKKESFPLTVTSAQKNPTAFYLCASSVRSNQPQHFGDGTRLSIL.

V gene TRBV27 combines with J gene TRBJ2-7, with 14 bases fitting TRBD2. The germline V gene has CDR1 MNHEY and CDR2 SMNVEV (reference sequence). The CDR3 spans 17 residues. V shed 4 bases, J shed 2 bases, and the junction held 7 bases outside the gene matches. CDR3 sequence: CASSSLRTSGGTYEQYV. The CDR3 DNA reads TGTGCCAGCAGTTCCCTCCGGACTAGCGGGGGGACCTACGAGCAGTACGTC.

This chain joins TRBV2 and TRBJ2-3, with TRBD2 identical over 7 bases. V shed 3 bases and J 0 bases; nucleotides not matched to a gene: 6. The germline gives CDR1 SNHLY, CDR2 FYNNEI. CDR3 length: 16 amino acids. The CDR3 here is CASSDGRGSSTDTQYF. CDR3 sequence (DNA): TGTGCCAGCAGTGATGGGCGGGGGTCTAGCACAGATACGCAGTATTTT.

The chain joins TRBV6-1 to TRBJ1-4; D call uncertain. CDR1 is MNHNS, CDR2 SASEGT, per germline. CDR3 size: 15 residues. The V end was cut by 2 bases, the J end by 8 bases, with 15 bases between. The CDR3 loop reads CASSEMWQAREKLFF. The CDR3 DNA reads TGTGCCAGCAGTGAAATGTGGCAGGCTCGGGAAAAACTGTTTTTT.

This clone was found a few times. The chain combines TRBV4-1 with TRBJ1-2; no clear D. Trimming removed 4 bases at V and 2 bases at J, with 11 bases between. In germline, CDR1 is MGHRA, CDR2 YSYEKL. This CDR3 has 14 residues. CDR3 sequence: CASSPAGKNYGYTF. In DNA, the CDR3 is TGCGCCAGCAGCCCAGCCGGGAAAAACTATGGCTACACCTTC.

This rearrangement joins TRBV6-1 to TRBJ1-3; D may be TRBD1 (6 bases). Per the germline V gene, CDR1 is MNHNS and CDR2 is SASEGT. The CDR3 length is 14 residues. V gave up 1 base and J gave up 3 bases, with 7 bases separating them. The CDR3 DNA follows: TGTGCCAGCAGTGAAGGGGGGCTTGGAAACACCATATATTTT. It encodes CASSEGGLGNTIYF.

V usage is TRBV6-1 and J usage is TRBJ2-7; D ambiguous. This CDR3 comprises 12 residues. Between the trimmed V and J ends, which lost 3 bases and 2 bases, there was a span of 5 bases. The germline CDR1 and CDR2 sequences are MNHNS and SASEGT. CDR3 region: CASSDKAYEQYV. Here the CDR3 DNA reads TGTGCCAGCAGTGATAAGGCCTACGAGCAGTACGTC.

V and J are TRBV24-1 and TRBJ2-2; the D is unclear. Germline V lookup: CDR1 KGHDR, CDR2 SFDVKD. This CDR3 region has 11 residues. Trimming shortened V by 1 base and J by 9 bases, and 2 bases separated the two germline ends. This CDR3 is CATSDFRELFF. The CDR3 bases are TGTGCCACCAGTGATTTTAGGGAGCTGTTTTTT.

J is TRBJ1-4 and V is TRBV30; a weak D match, TRBD1 (5 bases). This CDR3 contains 14 residues. V dropped 1 base and J dropped 3 bases, with 9 bases sitting between them. Germline-derived CDR1 and CDR2 are GTSNPN and SVGIG (reference sequence). Written as DNA, the CDR3 is TGTGCCTGGAGTGGGGACCGAGCTAATGAAAAACTGTTTTTT. Its protein product is CAWSGDRANEKLFF.

This rearrangement joins TRBV6-5 to TRBJ1-6; D ambiguous. This CDR3 is 15 amino acids long. Germline V gives CDR1 MNHEY, CDR2 SVGAGI. V shed 0 bases and J shed 6 bases, with 9 bases lying between them. Here the CDR3 DNA reads TGTGCCAGCAGTTACTCCCAGGCCCTTAATTCACCCCTCCACTTT. It encodes CASSYSQALNSPLHF.

The rearrangement joins TRBV5-4 to TRBJ2-5, with D unresolved. This CDR3 is 13 amino acids long. The V and J ends lost 3 bases and 2 bases respectively, with 8 bases between them. Germline CDR1 and CDR2: SGHNT and YYREEE (reference sequence). Here the CDR3 DNA reads TGTGCCAGCAGCTCGGACCCTCAAGAGACCCAGTACTTC. Translated: CASSSDPQETQYF.

V gene TRBV10-1 combines with J gene TRBJ1-1; D is uncertain. Germline CDR1 reads WNHNN; CDR2 reads SYGVQD (reference sequence). The CDR3 consists of 13 residues. Trimming removed 0 bases at V and 7 bases at J, with 9 bases between. Here the CDR3 reads CASSESGQIEAFF. DNA for the CDR3: TGCGCCAGCAGTGAGTCCGGCCAGATTGAAGCTTTCTTT.

Concerning this clone itself: The sample contains more than one DNA sequence encoding this CDR3. The chain joins TRBV20-1 to TRBJ1-1; D uncertain. CDR1 and CDR2 (germline): DFQATT, SNEGSKA (reference sequence). This CDR3 has 10 amino acids. V dropped 3 bases and J dropped 2 bases, with 1 base sitting between them. The CDR3 reads CSASNTEAFF. For the CDR3, the DNA is TGCAGTGCTAGCAACACTGAAGCTTTCTTT.

V is TRBV5-1 and J is TRBJ1-6; D uncertain. Germline V CDR1 and CDR2: SGHRS, YFSETQ. V lost 0 bases and J 7 bases, leaving 11 bases between the germline ends. The CDR3 totals 15 residues. CDR3 DNA: TGCGCCAGCAGCTTGGGGGAAGCGGAGAATTCACCCCTCCACTTT. This codes for CASSLGEAENSPLHF.

This chain uses TRBV5-1 with TRBJ1-2, with D maybe TRBD1 (6 bases). The ends were cut back, 4 bases at V and 3 bases at J, with 13 bases in the middle. The CDR3 runs to 14 residues. The germline CDR1 and CDR2 sequences are SGHRS and YFSETQ. The CDR3 bases are TGCGCCAGCAGCCCCCGGGGGGCGGACTATGGCTACACCTTC. This sequence encodes CASSPRGADYGYTF.

V gene TRBV27 combines with J gene TRBJ2-2; unclear D gene. The CDR3 loop spans 12 amino acids. Trimming took off 8 bases at V and 6 bases at J, with 10 bases between the two ends. Per the germline V gene, CDR1 is MNHEY and CDR2 is SMNVEV (reference sequence). The CDR3 nucleotides are TGTGCCAGCGCAGGAACCTCCGGGGAGCTGTTTTTT. Translated, it gives CASAGTSGELFF.

CDR3 region: CATLGGVNNSPLHF. CDR3 nucleotide sequence: TGTGCCACCTTGGGTGGGGTCAATAATTCACCCCTCCACTTT. This chain connects TRBV6-5 to TRBJ1-6; D unresolved. Germline-derived CDR1 and CDR2 are MNHEY and SVGAGI. This CDR3 comprises 14 residues. Trimming removed 10 bases at V and 5 bases at J, with 15 bases between.

This chain connects TRBV3-1 (or the pseudogene TRBV3-2) to TRBJ2-7, with TRBD1 matching over 7 bases. The V and J ends lost 0 bases and 2 bases, in that order; junction bases with no gene match: 16. This CDR3 comprises 19 residues. Germline loops: CDR1 LGHDT, CDR2 YNNKEL (reference sequence). The CDR3 region is CASSQDFLVRGILPYEQYV. The CDR3 DNA reads TGTGCCAGCAGCCAAGATTTCTTGGTCAGGGGGATTCTTCCCTACGAGCAGTACGTC.

The gene calls are TRBV6-5 and TRBJ2-3, with D possibly being TRBD1 (5 bases). Germline-derived CDR1 and CDR2 are MNHEY and SVGAGI. Trimming pared 4 bases from V and 0 bases from J, leaving 8 bases between. The CDR3 is made up of 14 amino acids. CDR3 bases: TGTGCCAGCAGTTGGGGCTTTAGCACAGATACGCAGTATTTT. Translation gives CASSWGFSTDTQYF.

A remark on this clone: One end of the junction does not line up with germline, which may come from a read error. The chain carries TRBV7-9 and TRBJ2-3; D perhaps matches TRBD2 (5 bases). CDR1 and CDR2 (germline): SEHNR, FQNEAQ (reference sequence). CDR3 length equals 13 residues. CDR3 residues: CKMEVPSTDTQYF. DNA of the CDR3: TGCAAGATGGAGGTCCCAAGCACAGATACGCAGTATTTT.

V and J are TRBV5-1 and TRBJ1-4, with D hard to call. The CDR3 consists of 15 residues. Germline V gene sequence: CDR1 SGHRS, CDR2 YFSETQ. Trimming shortened V by 4 bases and J by 0 bases, and 10 bases separated the two germline ends. The CDR3 DNA reads TGCGCCAGCAGCCCGGGGATAACAACTAATGAAAAACTGTTTTTT. Protein product: CASSPGITTNEKLFF.

About this clone itself: The junction differs from germline at one of its ends, possibly a read error. The chain employs TRBV28 and TRBJ1-2; D remains unclear. Germline V gene data show CDR1 as MDHEN and CDR2 as SYDVKM. The CDR3 sequence is 17 residues long. This CDR3 is CASSFVVVVQAFYGYTF. The CDR3 DNA sequence: TGTGCTAGCAGTTTTGTCGTAGTGGTGCAGGCATTTTATGGCTACACCTTC.

This chain joins TRBV14 and TRBJ2-7, with D perhaps matching TRBD1 (7 bases). The length of the CDR3 is 12 residues. Trimming pared 2 bases from V and 7 bases from J, leaving 9 bases between. Germline V gene data show CDR1 as SGHDN and CDR2 as FVKESK. The CDR3 loop reads CASSQPGGEQYV. DNA for the CDR3: TGTGCCAGCAGCCAACCAGGGGGGGAGCAGTACGTC.

The chain links TRBV6-4 to TRBJ1-6; 9 bases line up with TRBD1. Germline CDR1 and CDR2: MRHNA and SNTAGT. V lost 5 bases, J lost 10 bases, and 6 bases stayed unmatched. This CDR3 is built from 14 residues. The CDR3 DNA sequence: TGTGCCAGCAGTTCGACAGGGGGAGTGTCACCCCTCCACTTT. This encodes CASSSTGGVSPLHF.

This rearrangement joins TRBV28 to TRBJ1-5, with D unclear. CDR1 is MDHEN, CDR2 SYDVKM, per germline. V was trimmed by 0 bases and J by 5 bases, leaving 5 bases between them. CDR3 length: 13 residues. The CDR3 DNA follows: TGTGCCAGCAGTTTATGGGAAGATCAGCCCCAGCATTTT. It translates to CASSLWEDQPQHF.

This clone occurred once. The chain combines TRBV6-5 with TRBJ2-6; D gene unclear. CDR3 size: 13 residues. The V gene's germline CDR1 is MNHEY and CDR2 SVGAGI. V was trimmed by 2 bases and J by 2 bases, leaving 1 base between them. The CDR3 bases are TGTGCCAGCAGTTACCCTGGGGCCAACGTCCTGACTTTC. Translated, it gives CASSYPGANVLTF.

This rearrangement joins TRBV24-1 to TRBJ1-1; 9 nucleotides agree with TRBD1. V shed 9 bases, J shed 5 bases, and the junction held 6 bases outside the gene matches. The CDR3 has 13 residues. Looked up from germline, CDR1 is KGHDR and CDR2 is SFDVKD. The CDR3 is CATSRQGGTEAFF. CDR3 sequence (DNA): TGTGCCACCTCGAGACAGGGGGGGACTGAAGCTTTCTTT.